The text below deals with one T cell receptor (beta chain). Generated by immunoSEQ multiplex PCR, the TCRdb table keeps only in-frame clones and is missing some. The sample lists fewer than 500,000 clones, 85% to 90% occurring once. The sample comes from a study of blood T cell repertoires in COVID-19. On the study more broadly: The United States, Italy and Spain provided the acute and convalescent COVID-19 samples. Sources were T cells, B-cell-depleted T cells, or PBMCs; the material itself was cDNA or gDNA.

V gave up 5 bases and J gave up 3 bases; unmatched junction bases: 7. Germline-derived CDR1 and CDR2 are MNHEY and SVGAGI. The length of the CDR3 is 15 residues. Specimen: peripheral blood. The sequence came from a man between 18 and 35 years old with COVID-19, enrolled during active disease. The chain has TRBV6-5 and TRBJ2-7; 10 nucleotides agree with TRBD1. The CDR3 nucleotides read TGTGCCAGCAGTCCATTGACAGGGGGCCACTACGAGCAGTACTTC. This encodes CASSPLTGGHYEQYF.